Only a few counts were recorded for the clone carrying this T cell receptor (beta chain). What it binds is unknown. Both TRBC1 and TRBC2 were covered by a beta constant-region primer of two equimolar oligonucleotides. Four rounds of PCR amplified the ligated cDNA using nested alpha and beta constant-region primers plus SP2. TCRdb redid the calling of the UMI-ligation and nested PCR reads with MiXCR, one entry per CDR3 protein. This table has over 130,000 distinct CDR3 sequences, approximately 20% appearing once. This sample is drawn from a study of naive and memory T cell subsets. General study results and limits: Possibly reflecting memory cells re-expressing CD45RA, a few larger clonotypes occurred in naive repertoires, especially CD8.

The length of the CDR3 is 14 residues. The ends lost 0 bases at V and 8 bases at J; junction bases unmatched: 5. Germline V CDR1 and CDR2: SGHRS, YFSETQ. Sequenced input: naive CD8+ T cells from blood. The rearrangement joins TRBV5-1 to TRBJ2-1; 7 bases line up with TRBD1. The TCR was taken from a human donor in good health. The CDR3 coding sequence is TGCGCCAGCAGCTTGGGGACAGGAGTGTATGAGCAGTTCTTC. It is translated as CASSLGTGVYEQFF.